Shown below are 9 T cell receptor beta chains from a single sample sequenced in a study of blood T cell repertoires in COVID-19. Here immunoSEQ multiplex PCR was the method, and the copy in TCRdb shows in-frame clones only, minus some. The sample includes about 150,000 clones, 70% to 85% of them seen just once. Material: peripheral blood. The receptor set was obtained from a woman aged 50 to 60 with acute or convalescent COVID-19.

This clone appeared once. The rearrangement joins TRBV7-2 to TRBJ2-1; 11 bases align to TRBD2. Looked up from germline, CDR1 is SGHTA and CDR2 is FQGNSA. The CDR3 contains 16 residues. V gave up 4 bases and J gave up 6 bases; unmatched junction bases: 8. CDR3 region: CASSSSGRTRGNEQFF. The CDR3 region has the DNA TGTGCCAGCAGCTCTAGCGGGAGGACCCGGGGCAATGAGCAGTTCTTC.

The chain is built from TRBV4-1 and TRBJ1-4; TRBD1 aligns across 9 bases. CDR1 and CDR2 from the germline V gene are MGHRA and YSYEKL. The CDR3 consists of 18 residues. Germline trimming cut 1 base from V and 5 bases from J; bases unmatched to any gene: 11. The CDR3 bases are TGCGCCAGCAGCCAAGCCGCCCGATTCGGGACAGGGAATGAAAAACTGTTTTTT. It translates to CASSQAARFGTGNEKLFF.

This clone was seen once. The chain joins TRBV6-2 or TRBV6-3 to TRBJ1-1, with no clear D. Germline V lookup: CDR1 MNHEY, CDR2 SVGEGT. This CDR3 is 14 amino acids long. V shed 0 bases and J shed 6 bases, with 11 bases lying between them. Here the CDR3 reads CASSYSLLGAEAFF. In DNA form, the CDR3 reads TGTGCCAGCAGTTACTCGTTATTGGGAGCTGAAGCTTTCTTT.

V and J are TRBV20-1 and TRBJ1-5; D perhaps matches TRBD1 (5 bases). Germline CDR1 is DFQATT and CDR2 is SNEGSKA (reference sequence). The CDR3 covers 14 residues. V shed 3 bases and J shed 6 bases, with 15 bases lying between them. The DNA of the CDR3 is TGCAGTGCTAGTCCCGGGGGAAGCGGTCAGCCCCAGCATTTT. Protein: CSASPGGSGQPQHF.

The chain's CDR3 is CASSELAQQYF. As DNA, the CDR3 is TGTGCCAGCAGCGAACTAGCCCAGCAGTACTTC. V is TRBV7-9 and J is TRBJ2-7, with D tentatively TRBD2 (6 bases). Trimming took off 5 bases at V and 8 bases at J, with 10 bases between the two ends. Germline V gives CDR1 SEHNR, CDR2 FQNEAQ (reference sequence). The CDR3 runs 11 residues.

J is TRBJ2-5 and V is TRBV5-1; the D gene is possibly TRBD1 (6 bases). Germline V gene data show CDR1 as SGHRS and CDR2 as YFSETQ. The V end lost 0 bases, the J end lost 5 bases, and 17 bases lay between the germline ends. The CDR3 consists of 16 residues. The CDR3, as DNA: TGCGCCAGCAGCTTGGCGTCCACTGGGGGCCGCGAGACCCAGTACTTC. It specifies CASSLASTGGRETQYF.

The gene calls are TRBV4-2 and TRBJ1-1; the match to TRBD1 covers 7 bases. Trimming cost V 3 bases and J 2 bases; bases outside gene matches: 9. Germline V gives CDR1 LGHNA, CDR2 YNFKEQ. This CDR3 is built from 16 residues. The CDR3 DNA reads as TGTGCCAGCAGCCACTTACTAGGGGGCGGAAACACTGAAGCTTTCTTT. Translated: CASSHLLGGGNTEAFF.

This clone was recorded only once. The CDR3 DNA is TGTGCCAGCAGCACCCGGGGTGTTGCACCCTACGAGCAGTACTTC. This translates into CASSTRGVAPYEQYF. The chain combines TRBV7-8 with TRBJ2-7; D is perhaps TRBD2 (5 bases). The CDR3 loop spans 15 amino acids. Trimming removed 5 bases at V and 2 bases at J, with 16 bases between. CDR1 is SGHVS and CDR2 is FQNEAQ in the germline V gene. The variable domain in full, completed from reference TRBV7-8 and TRBJ2-7, reads GAGVSQSPRYKVAKRGQDVALRCDPISGHVSLFWYQQALGQGPEFLTYFQNEAQLDKSGLPSDRFFAERPEGSVSTLKIQRTQQEDSAVYLCASSTRGVAPYEQYFGPGTRLTVT.

The V and J genes are TRBV4-2 and TRBJ2-2, with D uncertain. The CDR3 spans 13 residues. V lost 0 bases, J lost 6 bases, and 5 bases lay in between. The V gene's germline CDR1 is LGHNA and CDR2 YNFKEQ. CDR3 nucleotide sequence: TGTGCCAGCAGCCAAGATAGCCCCGGGGAGCTGTTTTTT. It codes for CASSQDSPGELFF.